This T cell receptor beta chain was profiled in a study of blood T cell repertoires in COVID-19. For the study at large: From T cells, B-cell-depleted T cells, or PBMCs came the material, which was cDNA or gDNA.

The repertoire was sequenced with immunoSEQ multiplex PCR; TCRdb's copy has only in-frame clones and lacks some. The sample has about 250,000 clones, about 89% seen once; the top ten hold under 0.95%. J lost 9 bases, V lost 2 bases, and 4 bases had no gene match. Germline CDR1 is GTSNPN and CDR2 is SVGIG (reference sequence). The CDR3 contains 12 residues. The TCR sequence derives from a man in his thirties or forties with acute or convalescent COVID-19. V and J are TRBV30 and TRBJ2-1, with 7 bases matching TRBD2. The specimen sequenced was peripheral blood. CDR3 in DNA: TGTGCCTGGAGTATAACTAGCGTTGAGCAGTTCTTC. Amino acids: CAWSITSVEQFF.